Sequencing of this TCR beta chain was carried out in a study of blood T cells in healthy people across ages. In the study overall: In model experiments, template switching was able to capture about one barcoded beta molecule for every two T cells that were present. Whole-study results and caveats: It was the long-lived donors that had more naive CD4+ cells and higher diversity than aged donors.

V lost 3 bases, J lost 0 bases, and 6 bases lay in between. The CDR3 consists of 13 residues. Germline V lookup: CDR1 GTSNPN, CDR2 SVGIG (reference sequence). This clonotype showed up many times. The antigen is unknown. Then a second PCR, running about 6 to 12 cycles, was carried out with a sample-barcoded 5' primer and a J-beta primer mix. The template-switch adaptor, which had 12 random nucleotides, put a tag on each cDNA molecule. TCRdb analysed the 5' RACE reads with MiXCR anew, one entry per CDR3 protein. The sample has just under 750,000 distinct CDR3 sequences; approximately 22% are singletons. V is TRBV30 and J is TRBJ2-1, with D unresolved. The origin of this receptor is a man aged 65 to 79 in good health. Sequencing was carried out using blood. The CDR3 DNA is TGTGCCTGGAGCGAGAGCTCCTACAATGAGCAGTTCTTC. Translation: CAWSESSYNEQFF.